Listed below are T cell receptor beta chains from one sample, sequenced in a study of technical replicates of blood from a few donors. Clones were read by immunoSEQ multiplex PCR, and TCRdb kept only the in-frame ones, dropping some. The sample has 55,000 to 85,000 clones, roughly 97% seen once; the top ten hold about 0.24%. The sample consisted of T cells isolated from PBMCs. The receptor set was obtained from a human donor in good health. Each CDR3 is given with its conserved first and last residue. Size tells how often a clone was seen (once, few, many) or the class of an expanded clone, and some rows leave it out.

CDR3aa: CASSGNRGTEAFF
abundance: -
v_gene: TRBV10-1

CDR3aa: CASSRGTSGNEQFF
abundance: -
v_gene: TRBV6-1

CDR3aa: CATSRARAGELFF
abundance: -
v_gene: TRBV15

CDR3aa: CASSELGGYEQYF
abundance: -
v_gene: TRBV25-1

CDR3aa: CSVTTSGSREQYF
abundance: -
v_gene: TRBV29-1

CDR3aa: CASSLELSQPTDTQYF
abundance: -
v_gene: TRBV11-2

CDR3aa: CASSSIAGSEQYF
abundance: -
v_gene: TRBV6-1

CDR3aa: CASTLSGTTGNEQFF
abundance: -
v_gene: TRBV9

CDR3aa: CASSSGLAVTDTQYF
abundance: -
v_gene: TRBV25-1

CDR3aa: CASRLSGGGGNYGYTF
abundance: -
v_gene: TRBV6-6

CDR3aa: CASGLVLGGSTDTQYF
abundance: -
v_gene: TRBV12-5

CDR3aa: CASSPTWTRTYEQYF
abundance: -
v_gene: TRBV2

CDR3aa: CASSSGIMGEKLFF
abundance: -
v_gene: TRBV7-9

CDR3aa: CSVARADTYEQYF
abundance: -
v_gene: TRBV29-1

CDR3aa: CASSLGLAGYNEQFF
abundance: -
v_gene: TRBV7-7

CDR3aa: CASSGSGLAYNEQFF
abundance: -
v_gene: TRBV9

CDR3aa: CASSGTGNGGYTF
abundance: once
v_gene: TRBV7-2

CDR3aa: CASTWITGETQYF
abundance: once
v_gene: TRBV5-1

CDR3aa: CASSGGTGSSYNEQFF
abundance: -
v_gene: TRBV5-1

CDR3aa: CASSAGLRSGQETQYF
abundance: -
v_gene: TRBV5-1

CDR3aa: CASSTGAPYGYTF
abundance: -
v_gene: TRBV19

CDR3aa: CASSLDRREPQHF
abundance: -
v_gene: TRBV11-2

CDR3aa: CASSRTSGSNSLSDTQYF
abundance: -
v_gene: TRBV7-7

CDR3aa: CATSRDLTGEAFF
abundance: -
v_gene: TRBV15

CDR3aa: CASSVTGKVNTEAFF
abundance: -
v_gene: TRBV9

CDR3aa: CASSEGGQGLREQFF
abundance: -
v_gene: TRBV25-1

CDR3aa: CASWGGRSAGELFF
abundance: -
v_gene: TRBV7-2

CDR3aa: CASSQGDYSYNEQFF
abundance: -
v_gene: TRBV4-3

CDR3aa: CASSDLGGTDTQYF
abundance: once
v_gene: TRBV19

CDR3aa: CVAWQGTSGNTIYF
abundance: -
v_gene: TRBV19

CDR3aa: CASSLASGRVNEQFF
abundance: once
v_gene: TRBV5-1

CDR3aa: CASSSTGPTYNEQFF
abundance: -
v_gene: TRBV7-9

CDR3aa: CSVEGILATDTQYF
abundance: -
v_gene: TRBV29-1

CDR3aa: CASSIRTSPLNEQFF
abundance: -
v_gene: TRBV10-1

CDR3aa: CASSSGLSTDTQYF
abundance: -
v_gene: TRBV7-3

CDR3aa: CAWGGLSVNYEQYF
abundance: -
v_gene: TRBV30

CDR3aa: CASSLGTYEAFF
abundance: -
v_gene: TRBV11-3

CDR3aa: CASSLPGHPNEQFF
abundance: -
v_gene: TRBV5-4

CDR3aa: CASSPTSGSTDTQYF
abundance: -
v_gene: TRBV11-2

CDR3aa: CASSAGTGGGYTF
abundance: -
v_gene: TRBV5-4

CDR3aa: CASSPGTSGRYVAHEQFF
abundance: -
v_gene: TRBV5-6

CDR3aa: CATSRDPGQDGGQPQHF
abundance: -
v_gene: TRBV15

CDR3aa: CASSVAFIGNEQFF
abundance: -
v_gene: TRBV27

CDR3aa: CASSRQHAPNQPQHF
abundance: -
v_gene: TRBV4-1

CDR3aa: CASSLSTGMTYGYTF
abundance: -
v_gene: TRBV7-2

CDR3aa: CASSLASLYEQYF
abundance: -
v_gene: TRBV5-1

CDR3aa: CASRPDSAWNEQFF
abundance: -
v_gene: TRBV2

CDR3aa: CASSFNSNQPQHF
abundance: -
v_gene: TRBV6-6

CDR3aa: CASSGGLGLATDTQYF
abundance: -
v_gene: TRBV2

CDR3aa: CASSVGGPLAGTRSTDTQYF
abundance: -
v_gene: TRBV9

CDR3aa: CASTTSGRAGEQFF
abundance: -
v_gene: TRBV18

CDR3aa: CASSLAPGRYGYTF
abundance: -
v_gene: TRBV7-2

CDR3aa: CASTPKGAGASYEQYF
abundance: -
v_gene: TRBV7-9